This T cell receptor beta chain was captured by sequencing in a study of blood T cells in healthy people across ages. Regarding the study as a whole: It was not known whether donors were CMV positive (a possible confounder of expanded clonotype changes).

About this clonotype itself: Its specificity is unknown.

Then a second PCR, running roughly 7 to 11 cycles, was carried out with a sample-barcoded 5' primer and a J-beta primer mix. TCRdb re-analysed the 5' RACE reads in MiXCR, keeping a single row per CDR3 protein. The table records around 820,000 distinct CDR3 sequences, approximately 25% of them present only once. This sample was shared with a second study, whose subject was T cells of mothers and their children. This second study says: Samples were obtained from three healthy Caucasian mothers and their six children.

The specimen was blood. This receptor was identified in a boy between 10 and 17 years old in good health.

In DNA form, the CDR3 reads TGTGCCAGCAGCAAAGGGGGGGGCCGGAACATTCAGTACTTC. It is translated as CASSKGGGRNIQYF. This chain connects TRBV21-1 to TRBJ2-4; the table's D call TRBD1 went unverified against the DNA. TRBV21-1 counts as a pseudogene. The CDR3 is 14 residues long.